The 28 T cell receptor beta chains in this list originate from one sample, sequenced in a study of T cell responses to AZD1222 COVID-19 vaccine. Some clones are missing from TCRdb's copy, which holds only in-frame ones; the method was immunoSEQ multiplex PCR. The sample consists of approximately 90,000 clones, 65% to 90% of them appearing once. Sequenced here: peripheral blood, sampled on day 0 of AZD1222 vaccination. Every receptor here comes from an adult in good health.

The CDR3 region has the DNA TGTGCCAGCAGCTTGGAGGCGTTTCTGGACCAAGAGACCCAGTACTTC. The encoded protein is CASSLEAFLDQETQYF. J is TRBJ2-5 and V is TRBV5-5; no definite D call. Germline V gene lookup returns CDR1 SGHKS and CDR2 YYEKEE (reference sequence). V was cut by 0 bases and J by 0 bases, with 12 bases left in between. CDR3 length: 16 amino acids.

In its sample, this clone was seen a few times. V gene TRBV30 combines with J gene TRBJ1-2, with D unresolved. CDR1 and CDR2 (germline): GTSNPN, SVGIG (reference sequence). The CDR3 contains 12 residues. The V end was cut by 4 bases, the J end by 0 bases, with 6 bases between. The CDR3 reads CAWKHANYGYTF. The CDR3 coding sequence is TGTGCCTGGAAACACGCTAACTATGGCTACACCTTC.

This clone was observed once. The chain combines TRBV4-1 with TRBJ2-3; tentative D call: TRBD1 (6 bases). Trimming shortened V by 5 bases and J by 3 bases, and 9 bases separated the two germline ends. Germline V gene sequence: CDR1 MGHRA, CDR2 YSYEKL. This CDR3 has 13 amino acids. CDR3 protein: CASSFTGTDTQYF. The CDR3 DNA is TGCGCCAGCAGCTTTACAGGGACAGATACGCAGTATTTT.

Details on this clone: Distinct nucleotide sequences in the sample also encode this CDR3. J is TRBJ2-7 and V is TRBV5-1; the match to TRBD2 covers 12 bases. The CDR3 spans 15 residues. Germline CDR1 is SGHRS and CDR2 is YFSETQ. J was trimmed by 4 bases and V by 0 bases; bases with no gene match: 2. CDR3 in amino acids: CASSLGLAGGYEQYF. CDR3 nucleotide sequence: TGCGCCAGCAGCTTGGGGCTAGCGGGAGGGTACGAGCAGTACTTC.

The genes are TRBV4-1 and TRBJ1-1; no definite D call. V dropped 4 bases and J dropped 10 bases, with 7 bases sitting between them. The germline CDR1 and CDR2 sequences are MGHRA and YSYEKL. The CDR3 runs to 10 residues. Here the CDR3 DNA reads TGCGCCAGCAGCCCATGGGGAGCTTTCTTT. The encoded protein is CASSPWGAFF.

The V and J genes are TRBV24-1 and TRBJ2-4; TRBD2 matches 8 bases. Germline lookup yields CDR1 KGHDR and CDR2 SFDVKD. With V trimmed by 4 bases and J by 7 bases, 8 bases remained unmatched. The CDR3 runs 15 residues. CDR3 in DNA: TGTGCCACCAGTGACCCTTCCCGGGGGGGGAACATTCAGTACTTC. It translates to CATSDPSRGGNIQYF.

This sequence joins TRBV5-1 and TRBJ1-1, with TRBD1 matching 7 bases. The ends lost 6 bases at V and 7 bases at J; junction bases unmatched: 18. This CDR3 region has 16 residues. Per germline, CDR1 SGHRS and CDR2 YFSETQ. The CDR3 reads CASTLQTTGVRSEAFF. The DNA of the CDR3 is TGCGCCAGCACTCTCCAAACAACAGGGGTCCGGAGTGAAGCTTTCTTT.

This clone was found once. The rearrangement uses TRBV9 and TRBJ1-4, with 9 bases that match TRBD1. The CDR3 runs 14 residues. Germline lookup yields CDR1 SGDLS and CDR2 YYNGEE. With 4 bases clipped from V and 8 bases from J, the junction kept 6 bases outside the gene matches. CDR3 sequence: CASSPGTGREKLFF. In nucleotides, the CDR3 is TGTGCCAGCAGCCCAGGGACAGGGCGCGAAAAACTGTTTTTT. The entire variable domain, with the rest obtained from reference TRBV9 and TRBJ1-4, is as follows: DSGVTQTPKHLITATGQRVTLRCSPRSGDLSVYWYQQSLDQGLQFLIQYYNGEERAKGNILERFSAQQFPDLHSELNLSSLELGDSALYFCASSPGTGREKLFFGSGTQLSVL.

The chain carries TRBV20-1 and TRBJ2-7; D is unclear. The CDR3 is 14 residues long. Germline loops: CDR1 DFQATT, CDR2 SNEGSKA (reference sequence). With 3 bases removed from V and 2 bases from J, the gap between germline ends came to 14 bases. The CDR3 nucleotides are TGCAGTGCTAGTTCCCCCGGCCCACCCTACGAGCAGTACTTC. It specifies CSASSPGPPYEQYF.

The chain carries TRBV7-3 and TRBJ2-3, with 8 bases fitting TRBD1. Trimming removed 2 bases from V and 4 bases from J; junction bases left unmatched: 5. The germline gives CDR1 SGHTA, CDR2 FQGTGA. This CDR3 spans 15 amino acids. The CDR3 bases are TGTGCCAGCAGCTTAGTAGGGACAGGACCAGATACGCAGTATTTT. As protein: CASSLVGTGPDTQYF. Drawing the rest from reference TRBV7-3 and TRBJ2-3, the complete variable domain is GAGVSQTPSNKVTEKGKYVELRCDPISGHTALYWYRQSLGQGPEFLIYFQGTGAADDSGLPNDRFFAVRPEGSVSTLKIQRTERGDSAVYLCASSLVGTGPDTQYFGPGTRLTVL.

The gene calls are TRBV28 and TRBJ1-1, with D perhaps matching TRBD1 (5 bases). Trimming removed 4 bases from V and 4 bases from J, with 19 bases in between. This CDR3 has 16 amino acids. Per germline, CDR1 MDHEN and CDR2 SYDVKM. The CDR3 DNA is TGTGCCAGCAGTTCCCCGACGACAGTCTTCCGCACTGAAGCTTTCTTT. It is translated as CASSSPTTVFRTEAFF.

Here the CDR3 DNA reads TGTGCCAGCAGCTTAGGACGTGCGGGACAGGGGTCGGGGACCCAGTACTTC. Protein sequence: CASSLGRAGQGSGTQYF. The genes are TRBV7-2 and TRBJ2-5; 10 nucleotides match TRBD1. Germline V gene data show CDR1 as SGHTA and CDR2 as FQGNSA. CDR3 length: 17 amino acids. The V and J ends lost 1 base and 7 bases, in that order; junction bases with no gene match: 12.

This sequence joins TRBV11-2 and TRBJ2-5; tentatively, D is TRBD1 (5 bases). V was clipped by 3 bases and J by 5 bases, with 13 bases between them. The CDR3 has 14 residues. CDR1 is SGHAT and CDR2 is FQNNGV in the germline V gene. CDR3 in amino acids: CASSFPAGYETQYF. DNA of the CDR3: TGTGCCAGCAGCTTCCCGGCAGGGTACGAGACCCAGTACTTC. Looking up the rest from reference TRBV11-2 and TRBJ2-5 gives the full variable domain: EAGVAQSPRYKIIEKRQSVAFWCNPISGHATLYWYQQILGQGPKLLIQFQNNGVVDDSQLPKDRFSAERLKGVDSTLKIQPAKLEDSAVYLCASSFPAGYETQYFGPGTRLLVL.

The V and J genes are TRBV5-1 and TRBJ1-3; D unresolved. The CDR3 contains 16 residues. CDR1 is SGHRS and CDR2 is YFSETQ in the germline V gene. Trimming left V 0 bases short and J 0 bases short, with 10 bases between. CDR3 bases: TGCGCCAGCAGCTTGGCCGGGCCTGACTCTGGAAACACCATATATTTT. Encoded protein: CASSLAGPDSGNTIYF.

The V call is TRBV6-1, the J call TRBJ1-4; 9 bases agree with TRBD1. Germline V gives CDR1 MNHNS, CDR2 SASEGT. Trimming removed 3 bases from V and 9 bases from J; junction bases left unmatched: 5. CDR3 length: 14 amino acids. The CDR3 DNA follows: TGTGCCAGCAGTGAGGGGACAGGGTATCAAAAACTGTTTTTT. Translating gives CASSEGTGYQKLFF.

The chain joins TRBV14 to TRBJ2-1; either TRBD1 or TRBD2 may fit D (6 bases each). Germline lookup yields CDR1 SGHDN and CDR2 FVKESK. V lost 5 bases, J lost 0 bases, and 14 bases lay in between. The CDR3 loop spans 16 amino acids. DNA for the CDR3: TGTGCCAGCAGCAGAGGGGGGCAGAGCTCCTACAATGAGCAGTTCTTC. Protein: CASSRGGQSSYNEQFF. Filled out from reference TRBV14 and TRBJ2-1, the complete variable domain reads EAGVTQFPSHSVIEKGQTVTLRCDPISGHDNLYWYRRVMGKEIKFLLHFVKESKQDESGMPNNRFLAERTGGTYSTLKVQPAELEDSGVYFCASSRGGQSSYNEQFFGPGTRLTVL.

The chain recombines TRBV6-5 with TRBJ1-1, with D hard to call. V shed 6 bases and J shed 0 bases, with 8 bases lying between them. The CDR3 totals 13 residues. CDR1 MNHEY and CDR2 SVGAGI come from the germline V gene. The CDR3 region is CASRLLMNTEAFF. The CDR3 DNA sequence: TGTGCCAGCAGGCTACTGATGAACACTGAAGCTTTCTTT.

This clone was seen only a few times. The chain recombines TRBV7-2 with TRBJ1-1; D is ambiguous. Germline V gives CDR1 SGHTA, CDR2 FQGNSA. This CDR3 contains 14 residues. V lost 5 bases and J 1 base, leaving 11 bases between the germline ends. The CDR3: CASSGYDGNTEAFF. Written as DNA, the CDR3 is TGTGCCAGCAGCGGCTACGACGGGAACACTGAAGCTTTCTTT.

V is TRBV28 and J is TRBJ2-1; 11 bases fit TRBD2. Germline V gene sequence: CDR1 MDHEN, CDR2 SYDVKM. This CDR3 is built from 14 residues. With V trimmed by 6 bases and J by 4 bases, 2 bases remained unmatched. The DNA of the CDR3 is TGTGCCAGCAGGCCTAGCGGGAGGTACAATGAGCAGTTCTTC. Encoded protein: CASRPSGRYNEQFF.

This sequence joins TRBV6-6 and TRBJ2-7; D is unclear. This CDR3 region has 15 residues. V was cut by 7 bases and J by 3 bases, with 19 bases left in between. The V gene's germline CDR1 is MNHNY and CDR2 SVGAGI (reference sequence). The CDR3 DNA follows: TGTGCCAGCATGAGTTCGACTCTGGGGAACTACGAGCAGTACTTC. Its protein is CASMSSTLGNYEQYF.

V is TRBV11-3 and J is TRBJ2-2; possible D gene TRBD1, 6 bases. Trimming removed 2 bases from V and 1 base from J, with 8 bases in between. The CDR3 covers 15 residues. The germline gives CDR1 SGHNT, CDR2 YENEEA. The CDR3 region is CASSLSGQNTGELFF. Written as DNA, the CDR3 is TGTGCCAGCAGCTTATCGGGACAGAACACCGGGGAGCTGTTTTTT. The complete variable domain, with remaining parts taken from reference TRBV11-3 and TRBJ2-2, reads EAGVVQSPRYKIIEKKQPVAFWCNPISGHNTLYWYLQNLGQGPELLIRYENEEAVDDSQLPKDRFSAERLKGVDSTLKIQPAELGDSAVYLCASSLSGQNTGELFFGEGSRLTVL.

The chain is built from TRBV19 and TRBJ1-5; a weak D match, TRBD1 (5 bases). This CDR3 contains 15 residues. CDR1 is LNHDA and CDR2 is SQIVND in the germline V gene (reference sequence). Trimming removed 5 bases at V and 6 bases at J, with 17 bases between. This CDR3 is CASSVRDSRGQPQHF. DNA of the CDR3: TGTGCCAGTAGTGTCCGGGACTCGAGGGGTCAGCCCCAGCATTTT.

The chain uses TRBV10-3 and TRBJ2-2; D is undetermined. V lost 4 bases and J lost 0, with 12 bases in between. CDR1 and CDR2 from the germline V gene are ENHRY and SYGVKD. The CDR3 has 16 residues. The CDR3, as DNA: TGTGCCATCAGTGGGGCCCACATTGCGAACACCGGGGAGCTGTTTTTT. It yields the protein CAISGAHIANTGELFF.

This rearrangement joins TRBV7-8 to TRBJ1-1; D uncertain. CDR3 length equals 12 residues. The germline V gene has CDR1 SGHVS and CDR2 FQNEAQ. Between the trimmed V and J ends, which lost 2 bases and 0 bases, there was a span of 1 base. The CDR3 here is CASSLLNTEAFF. Written as DNA, the CDR3 is TGTGCCAGCAGCTTACTGAACACTGAAGCTTTCTTT.

The V and J genes are TRBV7-9 and TRBJ2-7; possible D gene TRBD2, 5 bases. The V gene's germline CDR1 is SEHNR and CDR2 FQNEAQ (reference sequence). The V gene lost 2 bases and the J gene lost 2 bases, with 13 bases spanning the gap. The CDR3 extends over 15 amino acids. This CDR3 reads CASSLSSGGPYEQYF. CDR3 DNA sequence: TGTGCCAGCAGCTTATCATCCGGAGGTCCCTACGAGCAGTACTTC.

The V and J genes are TRBV7-9 and TRBJ2-1; 7 bases align to TRBD2. In germline, CDR1 is SEHNR, CDR2 FQNEAQ (reference sequence). V shed 3 bases, J shed 6 bases, and the junction held 2 bases outside the gene matches. CDR3 length: 13 residues. The CDR3 is CASSFWTSNEQFF. The CDR3 nucleotides read TGTGCCAGCAGCTTTTGGACTAGCAATGAGCAGTTCTTC.

The rearrangement links TRBV6-1 to TRBJ1-1; no definite D call. Trimming removed 3 bases from V and 3 bases from J, with 5 bases in between. The germline V gene has CDR1 MNHNS and CDR2 SASEGT. The CDR3 covers 12 residues. In DNA, the CDR3 is TGTGCCAGCAGTGACAGTCACACTGAAGCTTTCTTT. This codes for CASSDSHTEAFF.

The chain carries TRBV15 and TRBJ1-5; perhaps TRBD1 as D (6 bases). The CDR3 is 16 amino acids. Trimming took off 0 bases at V and 3 bases at J, with 12 bases between the two ends. CDR1 is LNHNV, CDR2 YYDKDF, per germline (reference sequence). CDR3 amino acids: CATSRDRRDINQPQHF. CDR3 DNA: TGTGCCACCAGCAGAGATCGAAGGGACATCAATCAGCCCCAGCATTTT.